This record concerns one T cell receptor beta chain sequence. Its antigen is currently unknown. TCRdb reprocessed the 5' RACE reads via MiXCR and lists one record per CDR3 protein. The sample records a few hundred thousand distinct CDR3 sequences, approximately 7.6% being singletons. This entry belongs to a study of T-cell memory formation after mild COVID-19. Regarding the study as a whole: Confirmation of SARS-CoV-2 specificity was lacking for second-wave clones peaking day 37. Later expanders leaned CD4+, whereas clones that contracted between day 15 and 85 were balanced CD4/CD8.

The CDR3 length is 16 residues. Per germline, CDR1 ENHRY and CDR2 SYGVKD. Deletions cut 0 bases from V and 3 bases from J, with 9 bases between. The V call is TRBV10-3, the J call TRBJ2-6, with D maybe TRBD2 (5 bases). This clonotype was obtained from a young man who had mild COVID-19 (a few samples of this study predate the infection). Cell type and time point are not known. The sample taken for sequencing was PBMCs or a T cell subset sorted from them (not recorded which). In nucleotides, the CDR3 is TGTGCCATCAGTGAGTCAGGAGGCGGTGGGGCCAACGTCCTGACTTTC. Protein: CAISESGGGGANVLTF.